Following are 27 T cell receptor beta chains from one sample sequenced in a study of vaccination and CD4 T cells after COVID-19. The treatment here: roughly 11-day PBMC culture with coronavirus spike peptide pools or control peptides (ViraFEST assay). Before the COVID-19 pandemic (2011-2018), CD4+ T cells were obtained from the unexposed donor. The Oncomine TCR Beta short-read assay was what sequenced the DNA obtained from cultured CD4+ T cells. Extraction of genomic DNA was performed on cultured CD4+ T cells. TCRdb processed the PCR reads anew with MiXCR; each CDR3 protein has one entry. The sample contains approximately 11,000 distinct CDR3 sequences, under 40% of which appear only once. No cognate antigen is known for these TCRs. Sequenced input: CD4+ T cells from blood, cultured in vitro. Receptors originate from a human donor in good health.

The chain is built from TRBV20-1 and TRBJ2-4; D gene unclear. Trimming shortened V by 4 bases and J by 8 bases, and 12 bases separated the two germline ends. The CDR3 spans 12 residues. CDR1 is DFQATT and CDR2 is SNEGSKA in the germline V gene (reference sequence). CDR3 loop: CSATRGQDIQYF. Written as DNA, the CDR3 is TGCAGTGCTACACGTGGCCAGGACATTCAGTACTTC.

The chain is built from TRBV7-8 and TRBJ2-5; D could derive from TRBD1 or TRBD2 (5 bases each). Germline V gene lookup returns CDR1 SGHVS and CDR2 FQNEAQ. V was cut by 4 bases and J by 5 bases, with 20 bases left in between. This CDR3 has 16 amino acids. CDR3 nucleotides: TGTGCCAGCAGCTCACCCTTACCGGGACGTAGGGAGACCCAGTACTTC. Translation: CASSSPLPGRRETQYF.

DNA of the CDR3: TGTGCCAGCAGCCAAAGCGGGAGGGCCAACACCGGGGAGCTGTTTTTT. It yields the protein CASSQSGRANTGELFF. The chain is built from TRBV7-6 and TRBJ2-2, with 10 bases that match TRBD2. The CDR3 runs 16 residues. After removal of 5 bases from V and 2 bases from J, the junction contained 5 bases not matched to a gene. Germline assignment: CDR1 SGHVS and CDR2 FNYEAQ. Based on the CDR3 plus reference TRBV7-6 and TRBJ2-2, the full variable domain is GAGVSQSPRYKVTKRGQDVALRCDPISGHVSLYWYRQALGQGPEFLTYFNYEAQQDKSGLPNDRFSAERPEGSISTLTIQRTEQRDSAMYRCASSQSGRANTGELFFGEGSRLTVL.

The sample holds a few counts of this clonotype. V usage is TRBV20-1 and J usage is TRBJ2-5; 9 nucleotides agree with TRBD2. Unmatched junction bases numbered 8, after V lost 1 base and J lost 5 bases. The germline gives CDR1 DFQATT, CDR2 SNEGSKA (reference sequence). The CDR3 sequence is 15 residues long. The CDR3 loop is CSARVFGAGGETQYF. In DNA form, the CDR3 reads TGCAGTGCTAGAGTTTTTGGGGCGGGAGGGGAGACCCAGTACTTC.

This clonotype was recorded a few times. The chain uses TRBV7-2 and TRBJ1-3; D is unclear. Germline assignment: CDR1 SGHTA and CDR2 FQGNSA. This CDR3 contains 16 residues. Between the trimmed V and J ends, which lost 1 base and 0 bases, there was a span of 10 bases. The CDR3 is CASSLGRRNSGNTIYF. As DNA, the CDR3 is TGTGCCAGCAGCTTAGGCCGAAGGAACTCTGGAAACACCATATATTTT.

The chain has TRBV20-1 and TRBJ2-4; D uncertain. Trimming stripped 5 bases from V and 6 bases from J, with 5 bases between. The CDR3 is 10 amino acids. The germline V gene has CDR1 DFQATT and CDR2 SNEGSKA (reference sequence). The CDR3 DNA reads as TGCAGTGCTCTGGTAAACATTCAGTACTTC. Translation: CSALVNIQYF.

This clonotype occurred a few times. This chain uses TRBV6-5 with TRBJ2-7; 8 bases are shared with TRBD2. Trimming removed 0 bases from V and 0 bases from J; junction bases left unmatched: 7. Germline values: CDR1 MNHEY, CDR2 SVGAGI. This CDR3 contains 17 residues. The CDR3 DNA is TGTGCCAGCAGTTACTCCTCTCTAGCGGGTATCTCCTACGAGCAGTACTTC. Encoded protein: CASSYSSLAGISYEQYF.

In its sample, this clonotype was seen a few times. J is TRBJ1-2 and V is TRBV28; D is possibly TRBD1 (5 bases). There are 16 residues in the CDR3. V was trimmed by 5 bases and J by 4 bases, leaving 20 bases between them. Germline V gene sequence: CDR1 MDHEN, CDR2 SYDVKM. CDR3 sequence: CASSPAAAGRIYGYTF. CDR3 nucleotide sequence: TGTGCCAGCAGTCCTGCAGCGGCAGGGCGGATCTATGGCTACACCTTC.

This clonotype has only one observation. V is TRBV20-1 and J is TRBJ1-1; D unresolved. Germline V gene data show CDR1 as DFQATT and CDR2 as SNEGSKA (reference sequence). V lost 3 bases and J lost 1, with 9 bases in between. CDR3 length: 13 residues. As DNA, the CDR3 is TGCAGTGCTAGGAGGGCAGGGAACACTGAAGCTTTCTTT. Its protein product is CSARRAGNTEAFF.

This clonotype was picked up a small number of times. The CDR3 coding sequence is TGCAGCGTTGATCGAGCTGCGAACACTGAAGCTTTCTTT. It is translated as CSVDRAANTEAFF. The chain joins TRBV29-1 to TRBJ1-1, with D unresolved. V was pared by 3 bases and J by 1 base, with 9 bases between. The CDR3 length is 13 residues. Looked up from germline, CDR1 is SQVTM and CDR2 is ANQGSEA.

The V and J genes are TRBV28 and TRBJ2-6; 7 positions match TRBD1. V shed 6 bases and J 1 base; nucleotides not matched to a gene: 3. From germline, CDR1 is MDHEN and CDR2 SYDVKM. This CDR3 region has 15 residues. The CDR3 reads CASSRQGSGANVLTF. The CDR3 DNA sequence: TGTGCCAGCAGCCGACAGGGTTCTGGGGCCAACGTCCTGACTTTC.

V usage is TRBV27 and J usage is TRBJ2-1, with 12 bases fitting TRBD2. Germline loops: CDR1 MNHEY, CDR2 SMNVEV (reference sequence). The CDR3 is made up of 19 amino acids. J gave up 0 bases and V 5 bases, and 11 bases lay outside the gene matches. This CDR3 is CASSPHLTSGRNSYNEQFF. In nucleotides, the CDR3 is TGTGCCAGCAGTCCACATCTCACTAGCGGGAGGAACTCCTACAATGAGCAGTTCTTC.

The chain has TRBV18 and TRBJ2-7; 16 bases map to TRBD2. Germline assignment: CDR1 KGHSH and CDR2 LQKENI. V lost 0 bases to trimming and J lost 3 bases; unmatched junction nucleotides: 5. The CDR3 runs 18 residues. CDR3 nucleotides: TGTGCCAGCTCACCACCGTACGGGACTAGCGGGAGGGTCTACGAGCAGTACTTC. Its protein product is CASSPPYGTSGRVYEQYF.

This clonotype was observed a handful of times. The chain has TRBV6-1 and TRBJ2-7, with 8 nucleotides matching TRBD2. V lost 7 bases to trimming and J lost 9 bases; unmatched junction nucleotides: 14. The germline gives CDR1 MNHNS, CDR2 SASEGT. This CDR3 has 14 amino acids. The CDR3 nucleotides read TGTGCCAGCAACTTAGCGGGGCCAGCCAATTGGCAGTACTTC. This gives the protein CASNLAGPANWQYF.

The gene calls are TRBV6-2 or TRBV6-3 and TRBJ2-3; no clear D gene. V was clipped by 4 bases and J by 0 bases, with 5 bases between them. The CDR3 is 13 amino acids. The germline gives CDR1 MNHEY, CDR2 SVGEGT. The CDR3 protein is CASSSTSTDTQYF. The CDR3 DNA follows: TGTGCCAGCAGTTCAACTAGCACAGATACGCAGTATTTT.

The chain couples TRBV18 to TRBJ2-5; TRBD1 agrees at 7 bases. There are 15 residues in the CDR3. Per germline, CDR1 KGHSH and CDR2 LQKENI. The V gene end was trimmed by 1 base and the J gene end by 3 bases; junction bases not matched to a gene: 5. This CDR3 is CASSPRAGGEETQYF. CDR3 DNA: TGTGCCAGCTCACCACGAGCAGGGGGTGAAGAGACCCAGTACTTC.

The chain joins TRBV28 to TRBJ1-5, with D possibly being TRBD1 (6 bases). Per germline, CDR1 MDHEN and CDR2 SYDVKM. The CDR3 extends over 16 amino acids. The ends were cut back, 2 bases at V and 6 bases at J, with 17 bases in the middle. As DNA, the CDR3 is TGTGCCAGCAGTTTAGGGACAACCGGAGGTATTCAGCCCCAGCATTTT. As protein: CASSLGTTGGIQPQHF.

This clonotype was detected only a few times. The chain couples TRBV27 to TRBJ1-1; D might be TRBD1 (5 bases). This CDR3 contains 13 residues. The ends were cut back, 6 bases at V and 5 bases at J, with 13 bases in the middle. Looked up from germline, CDR1 is MNHEY and CDR2 is SMNVEV (reference sequence). This CDR3 is CASRPRGRTEAFF. The CDR3 nucleotides read TGTGCCAGCAGGCCGAGGGGACGGACTGAAGCTTTCTTT.

This clonotype was observed a few times. The chain has TRBV7-9 and TRBJ2-5; D may correspond to TRBD1 or TRBD2 (5 bases each). The CDR3 covers 16 residues. V dropped 1 base and J dropped 2 bases, with 14 bases sitting between them. CDR1 SEHNR and CDR2 FQNEAQ come from the germline V gene (reference sequence). The CDR3 coding sequence is TGTGCCAGCAGCTTAGGGGACGCCGGGGCGCAAGAGACCCAGTACTTC. This sequence encodes CASSLGDAGAQETQYF.

This clonotype was recorded a few times. The J gene is TRBJ2-7, the V gene TRBV6-1, with 10 bases that match TRBD2. CDR1 MNHNS and CDR2 SASEGT come from the germline V gene. This CDR3 contains 14 residues. V lost 6 bases, J lost 2 bases, and 4 bases stayed unmatched. CDR3 in DNA: TGTGCCAGCAGACTACTAGCGGGGACCTACGAGCAGTACTTC. This encodes CASRLLAGTYEQYF.

The rearrangement joins TRBV5-4 to TRBJ1-2; 7 bases are a match to TRBD1. The junction had 9 bases not matched to a gene; V was cut back by 4 bases and J by 0 bases. CDR1 and CDR2 (germline): SGHNT, YYREEE (reference sequence). The CDR3 covers 16 residues. The CDR3 reads CASSRPGTVSNYGYTF. CDR3 coding DNA: TGTGCCAGCAGCCGCCCGGGGACAGTGTCTAACTATGGCTACACCTTC.

This clonotype was recorded a few times. For the CDR3, the DNA is TGTGCCAGCAGTTCCTCAGGGATAAGGAAGTTGAACACTGAAGCTTTCTTT. It encodes CASSSSGIRKLNTEAFF. This chain connects TRBV28 to TRBJ1-1, with D possibly matching TRBD1 (5 bases). This CDR3 region has 17 residues. V lost 4 bases and J 0 bases, leaving 18 bases between the germline ends. Germline CDR1 is MDHEN and CDR2 is SYDVKM.

The CDR3 protein is CASSPATRAEQFF. CDR3 DNA sequence: TGTGCCAGCAGTCCAGCGACCCGCGCTGAGCAGTTCTTC. The gene calls are TRBV6-4 and TRBJ2-1; D gene unclear. CDR1 is MRHNA and CDR2 is SNTAGT in the germline V gene. The length of the CDR3 is 13 residues. The V end was cut by 5 bases, the J end by 9 bases, with 14 bases between.

By proportion, this clonotype is medium-sized. The V and J genes are TRBV27 and TRBJ1-2; D not resolved. This CDR3 comprises 12 residues. Trimming stripped 8 bases from V and 4 bases from J, with 11 bases between. Germline-derived CDR1 and CDR2 are MNHEY and SMNVEV (reference sequence). The CDR3 bases are TGTGCCAGCGGAGAGACTTTCTATGGCTACACCTTC. Protein sequence: CASGETFYGYTF.

The V gene is TRBV7-9, the J gene TRBJ2-5; D is ambiguous. Trimming removed 5 bases at V and 1 base at J, with 5 bases between. Germline loops: CDR1 SEHNR, CDR2 FQNEAQ (reference sequence). The CDR3 contains 12 residues. In nucleotides, the CDR3 is TGTGCCAGCAGCGCCTCCCAAGAGACCCAGTACTTC. Amino acid sequence: CASSASQETQYF.

Only a few counts were recorded for this clonotype. V and J are TRBV20-1 and TRBJ2-3; D gene ambiguous. The CDR3 extends over 16 amino acids. Trimming stripped 4 bases from V and 1 base from J, with 18 bases between. CDR1 DFQATT and CDR2 SNEGSKA come from the germline V gene (reference sequence). Here the CDR3 reads CSATKHRVAGTDTQYF. CDR3 sequence (DNA): TGCAGTGCTACCAAACACCGAGTTGCGGGCACAGATACGCAGTATTTT.

This clonotype was observed a handful of times. This chain connects TRBV20-1 to TRBJ1-4; possibly TRBD1 for D (5 bases). In germline, CDR1 is DFQATT, CDR2 SNEGSKA (reference sequence). The CDR3 runs to 15 residues. Trimming pared 3 bases from V and 8 bases from J, leaving 19 bases between. CDR3 sequence reads: CSARGGVSAPEKLFF. Written as DNA, the CDR3 is TGCAGTGCTAGGGGAGGGGTAAGCGCCCCGGAAAAACTGTTTTTT.